This T cell receptor beta chain derives from a study of cytomegalovirus exposure and HLA in healthy donors (dated by TCRdb to 2016 to 2017). About the full investigation: An earlier analysis of 587 of the donors reported approximately 300 Gb of sequence data and around 120 million unique TCR beta sequences obtained from approximately 180 million T cells. Approximately 330 gigabases of sequencing data and roughly 80 million unique TCR sequences made up an early release that covered 500 to 700 HLA-typed donors. Of the 300 to 450 genotyped donors, 75% to 85% were placed in the genetic ancestry cluster associated with self-reported Caucasian donors. The study aimed to test whether cataloging public T cell receptors could reveal signatures of past pathogen exposure. The study used immunosequencing to profile the T cell repertoires of 666 subjects and linked those repertoires to cytomegalovirus serostatus. Besides the first cohort of roughly 660 subjects, a separate validation cohort made up of 95 to 150 different subjects was used. High-throughput TCR immunosequencing, statistical association of individual TCRs with disease status, and machine learning were combined to predict cytomegalovirus infection status. A later analysis re-examined previously published TCR beta repertoires from 610 or so donors and added high-resolution HLA genotyping to investigate patterns of TCR occurrence. Rather than using new phenotypic data, the later analysis identified candidate immune exposures from TCR beta sequences and from how often those sequences occurred across donors. To decide whether each TCR beta V gene segment behaved as functional or pseudogenic, an earlier analysis of approximately 590 of the donors relied on high-throughput TCR beta sequencing. Donor age, sex, ethnicity and CMV serostatus were collected together with the repertoire data. Genome-wide SNP genotypes for about 55% of the roughly 670 donors were used in a later genetic analysis, which treated that subset as a discovery cohort. Every repertoire in the discovery cohort had been generated on one and the same sequencing platform. Both class I and class II loci were covered by HLA typing, at four-digit resolution. Typing coverage differed by locus: A, B, C, DRB1 and DQB1 were typed in about 629-630 donors, DQA1 in about 560, DPA1 in 600 to 610, and DPB1 in roughly 470. Because of strong linkage in the cohort, roughly five DR-DQ haplotypes were treated as single units for association and clustering. Among 398 genotyped donors of the cohort, an average of approximately 250,000 unique TCR beta nucleotide sequences were sequenced per donor, around a sixth of them non-productive. What the study reported, not specific to this receptor: In an earlier analysis of fewer than 750 of the donors, most TCR beta V segments were observed in productive rearrangements about 87% or about 30% of the time, broadly matching IMGT annotations. In both the original and validation cohorts, the classifier was reported to diagnose cytomegalovirus status with high specificity and sensitivity. Because the 87-base-pair reads could not distinguish some IMGT-functional V segments, including TRBV6-2 and TRBV6-3, those segments were excluded. Most TCR sequences were seen in very few donors, while some public TCRs were found in many individuals. A further reported finding was that TCR beta sequences accurately predicted the HLA-A and HLA-B alleles for most subjects in the first cohort. The cohort was sequenced for TCR beta chains only, and without alpha or paired-chain data the features that could be detected were limited. The authors suggested that the approach could potentially be extended to other disease states and immunological phenotypes. A cluster of highly shared sequence variants was judged likely to be a technical artifact of the sequencing pipeline. In a later analysis, HLA-associated TCR beta chains showed more clonal expansion and lower generation probabilities than non-associated chains that were equally common. Because HLA typing was unavailable for some donors at each locus, only the typed subset was used in association tests. In a later genetic analysis, fewer N-insertions in productive TCRs were reported among donors in an Asian-associated ancestry cluster than the roughly 670-donor mean. Roughly uniform sequencing depth across donors was assumed in presence/absence analyses, although this assumption may not hold. In a later analysis, the rate of TCR association differed among HLA loci, with DRB1 alleles having the most associated TCRs and HLA-C alleles having the fewest. A later genetic analysis associated a missense DCLRE1C variant with V-gene and J-gene trimming of TCR beta chains, and an independent cohort replicated the association. When HLA alleles, especially DR and DQ, strongly co-occurred, TCR associations were difficult to assign to individual alleles. Because counts were too low, about 15 rarely observed V segments, including chromosome 9 orphons, were left out of the earlier analysis of about 500 of the donors. Three of the identified cytomegalovirus-associated TCR beta chains were confirmed in vitro to be specific for cytomegalovirus antigens. In a later analysis, most CMV-associated TCR beta chains were found to appear HLA-restricted, with HLA associations seemingly driven largely by CMV exposure. Several of the top co-occurrence clusters appeared to be linked to parvovirus B19, influenza, CMV and Epstein-Barr virus, according to a later analysis. For the cohort, immune exposure information was limited to CMV serostatus. The study listed 150 to 200 TCR beta chains as associated with cytomegalovirus. In a later analysis, 16,951 TCR beta sequences were associated with specific HLA alleles at a false discovery rate of 0.05. Linkage disequilibrium might explain the correlated functional status among segregating V segments, but an unknown experimental factor could not be excluded.

The cohort was made up of roughly 670 healthy bone marrow donors. At the time of sampling, all cohort members were nominally healthy, though unrecorded immune exposures were likely present. The donor was CMV seronegative and was included in the group of 352 seronegative cohort members. Each donor provided a peripheral blood sample, and peripheral blood mononuclear cells were used for TCR beta sequencing. Genomic DNA extraction from the blood cell samples was performed with the Qiagen DNeasy Blood Extraction Kit. The library was built by means of the immunoSEQ multiplex PCR assay. For the multiplex PCR, a mixture combining 60 forward primers for TCR Vbeta segments and 13 reverse primers for TCR Jbeta segments was used. The CDR3 region of rearranged TCR beta genes was amplified from genomic DNA with a multiplex PCR assay. The amplified TCR beta libraries were sequenced on the Illumina HiSeq System as 87-base-pair reads. The authors' pipeline ran thus. A later analysis counted approximately 84 million unique TCR beta chains across the 600 to 850 repertoires, and some 11 million of these chains were shared by at least two donors. To remove PCR and sequencing errors, raw reads were error-corrected and collapsed into unique sequences using a nearest-neighbor algorithm that merged closely related sequences. To assign V, D and J gene segments, CDR3 sequences were aligned to IMGT reference sequences. For a sequence to be retained, a match of at least six nucleotides to both a V gene segment and a J gene segment was required. Rearrangements were classified as productive when the CDR3 lacked stop codons and remained in frame with V and J, and all other rearrangements were classified as non-productive. Following IMGT convention, CDR3 was defined as the stretch from the second conserved V-encoded cysteine to the conserved J-encoded phenylalanine. Sequences without an unambiguous match to a single V gene segment were excluded from the earlier analysis of a few hundred of the donors. In an earlier analysis of a few hundred of the donors, a V segment was called functional when productive rearrangements were above 56.7%, and segregating when the standard deviation between donors exceeded 5%. A statistical classification framework was built to diagnose cytomegalovirus status from the catalog of TCR beta chain sequences. A later analysis assigned V and J genes by comparing TCR nucleotide sequences with IMGT/GENE-DB human TR gene sequences. A later analysis assigned CDR3 sequences and most-parsimonious VDJ recombination scenarios with the TCRdist pipeline. In a later analysis, each TCR beta chain was defined by its CDR3 amino acid sequence together with its V-gene family, and reads without a unique V-gene family were excluded. In a later analysis, 500 to 650 highly shared, low-generation-probability nucleotide sequences were removed to address suspected cross-contamination and a sequencing artifact. For each public chain, a later analysis derived a clonal expansion index from normalized ranks of inferred template counts within each repertoire. In a later analysis, generation probabilities were computed with a VDJ recombination model fitted to out-of-frame rearrangements, and the resulting probabilities were checked against IGoR. In a later analysis, hypergeometric tests were used to score TCR-TCR, TCR-HLA and TCR-CMV co-occurrence, with a repertoire-size bias correction applied to TCR pairs. A later analysis estimated false discovery rates by permuting HLA or CMV assignments 20 times. In a later analysis, co-occurring TCRs were grouped using DBSCAN, with TCRdist sequence similarity added in when clustering inside HLA-allele-positive subsets. Repertoires with fewer than 30,000 or more than 120,000 public chains, plus five repertoires with anomalous nucleotide sharing, were excluded from co-occurrence clustering. TCRdb mirrors the immuneACCESS table, restricted to in-frame sequences. Some clones are absent from its copies; in checked studies, under half trace to an unresolved V gene, and the reason for the others is unknown. V, J and clone size were drawn from that table, and D and trimming were deduced from the DNA. Here the sample has about 160,000 clones; roughly 80% occur a single time. Approximately 2.4% of the sample is held by the ten biggest clonotypes.

For this clone: Its antigen is unknown. Qualities for individual bases were not recorded, and no much larger clone is one base off.

CDR1 SGHKS and CDR2 YYEKEE are derived from the germline V gene (reference sequence). Relative to germline, V is 6 bases shorter and J is 1 base shorter, with 13 bases between their ends. The CDR3 goes from the cysteine to the phenylalanine over 15 residues. The entry retains the CDR3 DNA only, 45 bases that are in frame from base 1. The rearranged segments are TRBV5-5 and TRBJ2-2; a weak D assignment points to TRBD1 (6 bases agree). The material sequenced was PBMCs. This receptor was identified in a male donor in good health and CMV-seronegative. CDR3 sequence: CASMSGTMNTGELFF. The sequenced DNA is TGTGCCAGCATGTCCGGGACAATGAACACCGGGGAGCTGTTTTTT. With the portions outside the CDR3 filled from the reference TRBV5-5 and TRBJ2-2 genes, the complete variable region becomes DAGVTQSPTHLIKTRGQQVTLRCSPISGHKSVSWYQQVLGQGPQFIFQYYEKEERGRGNFPDRFSARQFPNYSSELNVNALLLGDSALYLCASMSGTMNTGELFFGEGSRLTVL.